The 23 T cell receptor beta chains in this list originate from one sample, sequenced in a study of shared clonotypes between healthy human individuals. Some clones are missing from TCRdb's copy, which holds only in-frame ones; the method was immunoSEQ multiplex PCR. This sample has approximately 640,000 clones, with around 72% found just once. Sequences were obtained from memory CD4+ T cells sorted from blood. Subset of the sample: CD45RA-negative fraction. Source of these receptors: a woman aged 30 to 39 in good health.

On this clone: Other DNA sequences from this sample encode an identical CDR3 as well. CDR3 sequence (DNA): TGTGCCAGCTCCAGACTAGCGGGGATTAATGAGCAGTTCTTC. It translates to CASSRLAGINEQFF. The J gene is TRBJ2-1, the V gene TRBV2, with 11 bases matching TRBD2. Germline V gene sequence: CDR1 SNHLY, CDR2 FYNNEI. The V and J ends lost 8 bases and 7 bases, in that order; junction bases with no gene match: 7. CDR3 size: 14 residues.

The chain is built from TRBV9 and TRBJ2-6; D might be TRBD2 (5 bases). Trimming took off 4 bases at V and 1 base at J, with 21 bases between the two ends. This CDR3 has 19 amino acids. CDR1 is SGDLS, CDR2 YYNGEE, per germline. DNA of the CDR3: TGTGCCAGCAGCCCCTATCCCCTTCGGGGAGATTCTGGGGCCAACGTCCTGACTTTC. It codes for CASSPYPLRGDSGANVLTF.

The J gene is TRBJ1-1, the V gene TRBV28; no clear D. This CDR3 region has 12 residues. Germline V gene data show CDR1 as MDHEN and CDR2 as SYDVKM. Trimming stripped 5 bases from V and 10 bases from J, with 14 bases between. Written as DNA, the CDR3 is TGTGCCAGCAGTCCGCGTCCGCACATAGCTTTCTTT. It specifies CASSPRPHIAFF.

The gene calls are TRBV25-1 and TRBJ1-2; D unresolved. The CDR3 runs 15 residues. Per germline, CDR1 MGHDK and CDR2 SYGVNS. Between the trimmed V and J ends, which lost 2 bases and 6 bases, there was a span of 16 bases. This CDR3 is CASSEGPTGVDGYTF. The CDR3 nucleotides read TGTGCCAGCAGTGAAGGGCCCACGGGCGTTGATGGCTACACCTTC.

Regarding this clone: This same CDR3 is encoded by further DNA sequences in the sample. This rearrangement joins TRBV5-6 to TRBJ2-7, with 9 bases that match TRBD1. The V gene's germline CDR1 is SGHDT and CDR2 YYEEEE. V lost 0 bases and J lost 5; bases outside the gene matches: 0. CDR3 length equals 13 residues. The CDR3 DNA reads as TGTGCCAGCAGCTTGGGGACAGGGGACGAGCAGTACTTC. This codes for CASSLGTGDEQYF.

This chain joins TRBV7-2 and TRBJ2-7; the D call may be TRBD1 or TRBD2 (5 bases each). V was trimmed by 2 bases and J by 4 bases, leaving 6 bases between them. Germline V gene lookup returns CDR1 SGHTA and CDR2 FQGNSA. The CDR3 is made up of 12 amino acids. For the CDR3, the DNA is TGTGCCAGCAGCTTATGGGGGTACGAGCAGTACTTC. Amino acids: CASSLWGYEQYF.

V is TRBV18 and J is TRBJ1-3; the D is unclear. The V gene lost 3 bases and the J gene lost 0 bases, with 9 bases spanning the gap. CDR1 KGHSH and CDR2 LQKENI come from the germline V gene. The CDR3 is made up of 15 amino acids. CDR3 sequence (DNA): TGTGCCAGCTCACCGACTCCGAGCTCTGGAAACACCATATATTTT. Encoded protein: CASSPTPSSGNTIYF.

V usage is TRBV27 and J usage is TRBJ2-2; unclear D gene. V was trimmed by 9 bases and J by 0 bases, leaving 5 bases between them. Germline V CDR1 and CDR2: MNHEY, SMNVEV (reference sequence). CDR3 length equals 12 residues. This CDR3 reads CARIANTGELFF. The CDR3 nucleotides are TGTGCCAGAATCGCGAACACCGGGGAGCTGTTTTTT.

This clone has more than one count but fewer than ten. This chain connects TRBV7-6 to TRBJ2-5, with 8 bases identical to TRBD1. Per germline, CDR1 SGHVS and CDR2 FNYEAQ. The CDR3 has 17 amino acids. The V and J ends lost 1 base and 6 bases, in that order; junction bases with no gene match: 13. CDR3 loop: CASSLVFSRTGRKTQYF. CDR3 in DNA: TGTGCCAGCAGCTTAGTTTTTTCGAGGACAGGGAGGAAGACCCAGTACTTC. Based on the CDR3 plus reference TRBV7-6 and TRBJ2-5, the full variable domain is GAGVSQSPRYKVTKRGQDVALRCDPISGHVSLYWYRQALGQGPEFLTYFNYEAQQDKSGLPNDRFSAERPEGSISTLTIQRTEQRDSAMYRCASSLVFSRTGRKTQYFGPGTRLLVL.

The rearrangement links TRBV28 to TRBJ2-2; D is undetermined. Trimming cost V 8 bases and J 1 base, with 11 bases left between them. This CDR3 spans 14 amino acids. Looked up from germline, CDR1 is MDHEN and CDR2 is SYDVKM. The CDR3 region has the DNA TGTGCCAGCGGTATTGAAATGAACACCGGGGAGCTGTTTTTT. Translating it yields CASGIEMNTGELFF.

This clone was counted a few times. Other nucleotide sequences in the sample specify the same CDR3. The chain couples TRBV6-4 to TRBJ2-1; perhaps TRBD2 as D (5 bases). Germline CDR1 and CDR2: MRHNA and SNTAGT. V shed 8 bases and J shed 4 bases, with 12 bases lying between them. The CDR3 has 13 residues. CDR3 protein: CASSRERYNEQFF. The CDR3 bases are TGTGCCAGCTCGAGGGAACGGTACAATGAGCAGTTCTTC.

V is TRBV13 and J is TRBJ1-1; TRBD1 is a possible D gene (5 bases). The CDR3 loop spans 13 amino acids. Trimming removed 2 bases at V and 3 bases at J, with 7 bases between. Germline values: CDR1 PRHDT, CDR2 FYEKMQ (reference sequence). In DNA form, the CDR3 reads TGTGCCAGCAGCTTATTGGGGGACACTGAAGCTTTCTTT. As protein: CASSLLGDTEAFF.

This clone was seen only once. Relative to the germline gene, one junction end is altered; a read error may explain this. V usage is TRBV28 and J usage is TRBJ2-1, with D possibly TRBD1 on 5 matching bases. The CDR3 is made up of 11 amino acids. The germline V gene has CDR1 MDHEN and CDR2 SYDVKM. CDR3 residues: CASRVDNEQFF. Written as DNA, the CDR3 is TGTGCCAGCAGGGTGGACAACGAGCAGTTCTTC. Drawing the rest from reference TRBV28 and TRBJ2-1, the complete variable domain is DVKVTQSSRYLVKRTGEKVFLECVQDMDHENMFWYRQDPGLGLRLIYFSYDVKMKEKGDIPEGYSVSREKKERFSLILESASTNQTSMYLCASRVDNEQFFGPGTRLTVL.

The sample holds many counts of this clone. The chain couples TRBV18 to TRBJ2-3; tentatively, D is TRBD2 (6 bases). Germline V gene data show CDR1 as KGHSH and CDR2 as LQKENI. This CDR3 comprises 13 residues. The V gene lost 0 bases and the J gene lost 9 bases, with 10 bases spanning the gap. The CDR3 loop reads CASSPPTGVTQYF. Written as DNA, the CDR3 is TGTGCCAGCTCACCACCTACGGGAGTAACGCAGTATTTT.

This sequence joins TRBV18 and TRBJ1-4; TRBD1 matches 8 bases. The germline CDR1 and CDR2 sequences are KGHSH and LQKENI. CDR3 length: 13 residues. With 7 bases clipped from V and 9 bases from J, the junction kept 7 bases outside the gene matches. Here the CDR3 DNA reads TGTGCCAGCTTTCCCGGGACAGGAAAAAAACTGTTTTTT. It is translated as CASFPGTGKKLFF.

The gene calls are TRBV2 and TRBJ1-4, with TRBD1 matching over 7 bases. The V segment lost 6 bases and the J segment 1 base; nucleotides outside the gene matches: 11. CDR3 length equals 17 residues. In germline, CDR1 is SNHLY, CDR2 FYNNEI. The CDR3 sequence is CASSARQGAGTNEKLFF. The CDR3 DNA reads TGTGCCAGCAGCGCGAGACAGGGTGCGGGAACTAATGAAAAACTGTTTTTT. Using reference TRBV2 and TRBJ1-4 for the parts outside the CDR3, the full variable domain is EPEVTQTPSHQVTQMGQEVILRCVPISNHLYFYWYRQILGQKVEFLVSFYNNEISEKSEIFDDQFSVERPDGSNFTLKIRSTKLEDSAMYFCASSARQGAGTNEKLFFGSGTQLSVL.

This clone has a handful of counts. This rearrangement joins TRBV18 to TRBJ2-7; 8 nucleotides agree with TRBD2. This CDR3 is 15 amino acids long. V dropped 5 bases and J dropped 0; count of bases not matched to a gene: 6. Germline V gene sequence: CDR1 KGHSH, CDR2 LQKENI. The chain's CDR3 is CASSFLAGGSYEQYF. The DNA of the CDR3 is TGTGCCAGCTCATTCCTAGCGGGCGGCTCCTACGAGCAGTACTTC.

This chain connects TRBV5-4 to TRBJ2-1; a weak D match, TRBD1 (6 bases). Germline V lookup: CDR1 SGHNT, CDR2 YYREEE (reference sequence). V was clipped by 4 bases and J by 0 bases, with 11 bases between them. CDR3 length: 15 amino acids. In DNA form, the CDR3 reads TGTGCCAGCAGCCCTACAGGGAGCTCCTACAATGAGCAGTTCTTC. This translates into CASSPTGSSYNEQFF.

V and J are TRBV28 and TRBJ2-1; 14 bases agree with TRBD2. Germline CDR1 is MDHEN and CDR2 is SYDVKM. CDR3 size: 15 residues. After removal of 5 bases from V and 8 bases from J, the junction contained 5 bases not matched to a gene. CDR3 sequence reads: CASSGTSGSLDEQFF. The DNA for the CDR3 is TGTGCCAGCAGTGGGACTAGCGGGAGTCTGGATGAGCAGTTCTTC.

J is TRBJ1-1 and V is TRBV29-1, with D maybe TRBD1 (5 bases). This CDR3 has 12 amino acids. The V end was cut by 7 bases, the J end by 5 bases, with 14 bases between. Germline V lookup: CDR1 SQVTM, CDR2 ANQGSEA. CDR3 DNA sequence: TGCAGCGCTGGAGGGGCGCTGACTGAAGCTTTCTTT. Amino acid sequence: CSAGGALTEAFF.

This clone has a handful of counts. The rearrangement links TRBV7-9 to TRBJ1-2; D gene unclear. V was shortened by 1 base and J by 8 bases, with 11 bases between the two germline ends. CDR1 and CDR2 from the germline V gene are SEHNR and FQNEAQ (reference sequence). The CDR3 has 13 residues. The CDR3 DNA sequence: TGTGCCAGCAGCTTAGGGTCGGTCGTGGGCTACACCTTC. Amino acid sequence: CASSLGSVVGYTF.

CDR3 in amino acids: CASSYRQQAGSLQYF. CDR3 bases: TGTGCCAGCAGTTACCGTCAACAGGCCGGGTCTCTGCAGTACTTC. The genes are TRBV6-5 and TRBJ2-7, with D perhaps TRBD1 (5 bases). Germline loops: CDR1 MNHEY, CDR2 SVGAGI. The CDR3 runs 15 residues. Trimming pared 2 bases from V and 9 bases from J, leaving 20 bases between.

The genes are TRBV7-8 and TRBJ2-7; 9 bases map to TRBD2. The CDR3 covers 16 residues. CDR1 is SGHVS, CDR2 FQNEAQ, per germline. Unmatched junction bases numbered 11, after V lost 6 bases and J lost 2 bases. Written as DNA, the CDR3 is TGTGCCAGCAGTCTTGATCTTAGCGGGAGCACCTACGAGCAGTACTTC. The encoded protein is CASSLDLSGSTYEQYF.